This T cell receptor beta chain was captured by sequencing in a study of blood T cell repertoires in COVID-19 (dated by TCRdb to 2019 to 2021). About the study as a whole: Samples covering the acute and convalescent phases of COVID-19 were provided by collaborators in the United States, Italy and Spain. The material from the prospective study consisted of cDNA or gDNA derived from T cells, B-cell-depleted T cells, or PBMCs. The dataset comprised deeply sampled blood TCRbeta repertoires from subjects exposed to, actively infected with, or recovered from COVID-19. The repertoires were released in a freely available public database meant as a resource for research on the immune response to SARS-CoV-2. Samples came from the ongoing ImmuneRACE study (first 160 participants) plus 1,254 subjects from 6 global collaborators. A de-identified subject ID, COVID-19 status, age in years and sex were almost always included in the sample metadata. Where available, HLA class I and class II types were obtained from metadata supplied by the sample provider rather than from assay-based typing. Findings and caveats that apply to the study as a whole: The quantity of clinical and demographic metadata differed by source and by participant and was supplied without curation.

On this clone itself: The specificity of this receptor is unknown. No much larger clonotype is one base removed from it; base qualities were not supplied.

The V and J ends are trimmed by 0 bases and 5 bases, leaving 8 bases between them. Looking up the germline V gene (reference sequence) yields CDR1 SGHNT and CDR2 YYREEE. The CDR3, from cysteine to phenylalanine, totals 13 residues. The only DNA kept is the CDR3, 39 bases in frame from the first base. At one collaborating source in Seattle, patients were enrolled during active infection and were followed longitudinally through the course of disease. Each collaborating institution followed its own protocols to collect whole blood in K2EDTA tubes. Collaborator samples were shipped for TCRbeta analysis as frozen whole blood, isolated PBMCs, or DNA extracted from either sample type. The immunoSEQ Assay, a bias-controlled multiplex PCR, was used to amplify TCRbeta CDR3 regions from genomic DNA. On the study's bioinformatics: The number of nucleated cells in each sample was estimated from the amplification of reference gene primers within the assay. Sequence reads were collapsed and filtered to measure the absolute abundance of every unique TCRbeta CDR3 rearrangement. For each sample, productive Simpson clonality was calculated as the square root of Simpson's diversity index across productive rearrangements. In TCRdb, the immuneACCESS table is reduced to in-frame sequences with V and J assigned. These tables do not hold every clone; where another copy was compared, an unresolved V gene accounts for under half, and the others remain unexplained. D and trimming were read from the DNA, whereas the V and J calls and clone size are those reported in that table. The sample table records approximately 260,000 clones; roughly 89% of these occur just once. The ten biggest clones cover under 2.5% of the sample.

This receptor was obtained from a woman aged 55-69 years with COVID-19, enrolled during active disease. The rearranged segments are TRBV5-4 and TRBJ1-1, with no D gene named confidently. The sequenced material came from peripheral blood. The DNA sequence reads TGTGCCAGCAGCTTGGACCAGGAAACTGAAGCTTTCTTT. It translates as CASSLDQETEAFF.